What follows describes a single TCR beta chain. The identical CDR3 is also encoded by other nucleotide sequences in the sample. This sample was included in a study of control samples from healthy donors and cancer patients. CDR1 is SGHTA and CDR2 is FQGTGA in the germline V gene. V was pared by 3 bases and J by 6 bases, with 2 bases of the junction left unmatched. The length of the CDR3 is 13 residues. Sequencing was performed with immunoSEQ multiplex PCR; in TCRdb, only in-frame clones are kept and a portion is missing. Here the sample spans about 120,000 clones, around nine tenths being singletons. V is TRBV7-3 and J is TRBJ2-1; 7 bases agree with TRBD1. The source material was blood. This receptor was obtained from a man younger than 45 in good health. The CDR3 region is CASSFDRANEQFF. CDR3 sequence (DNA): TGTGCCAGCAGCTTTGACAGGGCCAATGAGCAGTTCTTC.